The 16 T cell receptor beta chains listed next were all sequenced from one sample in a study of blood T cell repertoires in COVID-19. Profiling relied on immunoSEQ multiplex PCR, and the TCRdb table lists in-frame clones only, not all of them. The top ten clones hold about 6.9% of a sample with fewer than 450,000 clones, about 90% of them seen once. Sequenced material: peripheral blood. The source of these receptors is a woman in her forties or fifties with COVID-19, enrolled during active disease.

This clone has a handful of counts. The rearrangement joins TRBV6-5 to TRBJ1-1; 9 bases align to TRBD1. The germline gives CDR1 MNHEY, CDR2 SVGAGI. With 5 bases clipped from V and 5 bases from J, the junction kept 9 bases outside the gene matches. CDR3 length: 15 amino acids. The chain's CDR3 is CASSKTWTGETEAFF. The CDR3 coding sequence is TGTGCCAGCAGTAAAACTTGGACAGGGGAAACTGAAGCTTTCTTT.

The genes are TRBV5-1 and TRBJ2-7; 10 bases agree with TRBD2. Germline CDR1 reads SGHRS; CDR2 reads YFSETQ. The CDR3 consists of 19 residues. V gave up 0 bases and J gave up 0 bases; unmatched junction bases: 12. CDR3 DNA: TGCGCCAGCAGCTTGGCCACTTTCACTAGCGGGAAAAGCTCCTACGAGCAGTACTTC. It codes for CASSLATFTSGKSSYEQYF.

The V gene is TRBV5-1, the J gene TRBJ1-1; 9 positions agree with TRBD1. V was clipped by 4 bases and J by 0 bases; unmatched bases: 13. The CDR3 totals 18 residues. Germline CDR1 SGHRS, CDR2 YFSETQ. The CDR3 reads CASSLDTGGGRMNTEAFF. As DNA, the CDR3 is TGCGCCAGCAGCCTAGATACAGGGGGCGGTCGGATGAACACTGAAGCTTTCTTT.

This chain links TRBV30 with TRBJ1-5, with a possible D match to TRBD1 (5 bases). Germline V gene sequence: CDR1 GTSNPN, CDR2 SVGIG (reference sequence). The CDR3 extends over 15 amino acids. Between the trimmed V and J ends, which lost 1 base and 3 bases, there was a span of 13 bases. CDR3 residues: CAWSAGSGHNQPQHF. The CDR3, as DNA: TGTGCCTGGAGTGCCGGTTCAGGGCACAATCAGCCCCAGCATTTT.

The chain carries TRBV12-3 or TRBV12-4 and TRBJ1-1; D is unclear. With 3 bases removed from V and 11 bases from J, the gap between germline ends came to 16 bases. The CDR3 spans 13 residues. Here the CDR3 reads CASSFGLHQRAFF. CDR3 DNA sequence: TGTGCCAGCAGTTTCGGGCTTCATCAGCGGGCTTTCTTT.

This rearrangement joins TRBV30 to TRBJ1-5; TRBD1 agrees at 8 bases. The CDR3 spans 13 residues. Germline CDR1 GTSNPN, CDR2 SVGIG (reference sequence). V lost 4 bases to trimming and J lost 4 bases; unmatched junction nucleotides: 3. The CDR3 sequence is CAWKTGGNQPQHF. DNA for the CDR3: TGTGCCTGGAAAACAGGGGGGAATCAGCCCCAGCATTTT.

This chain links TRBV19 with TRBJ2-7; 9 bases agree with TRBD1. With 2 bases clipped from V and 4 bases from J, the junction kept 6 bases outside the gene matches. Germline CDR1 is LNHDA and CDR2 is SQIVND (reference sequence). The CDR3 extends over 15 amino acids. CDR3 residues: CASSIIGQGRYEQYF. CDR3 nucleotide sequence: TGTGCCAGTAGTATAATCGGACAGGGGAGGTACGAGCAGTACTTC.

V gene TRBV18 combines with J gene TRBJ2-7, with 10 bases lining up with TRBD2. Trimming removed 6 bases from V and 7 bases from J; junction bases left unmatched: 15. Germline loops: CDR1 KGHSH, CDR2 LQKENI. The CDR3 spans 16 residues. As DNA, the CDR3 is TGTGCCAGCTCTTCGATTAACGGAGCGGGAGGGTATGAGCAGTACTTC. Translated, it gives CASSSINGAGGYEQYF.

V and J are TRBV11-2 and TRBJ2-3, with TRBD1 matching 8 bases. The CDR3 has 14 amino acids. Per germline, CDR1 SGHAT and CDR2 FQNNGV. The ends lost 5 bases at V and 4 bases at J; junction bases unmatched: 5. CDR3 sequence: CASSRDRGADTQYF. CDR3 nucleotide sequence: TGTGCCAGCAGCCGCGACAGGGGAGCAGATACGCAGTATTTT.

This rearrangement joins TRBV6-5 to TRBJ1-2; D uncertain. V lost 5 bases, J lost 1 base, and 11 bases lay in between. Germline loops: CDR1 MNHEY, CDR2 SVGAGI. The CDR3 consists of 14 residues. The CDR3 sequence is CASSPSGSNYGYTF. The CDR3 nucleotides read TGTGCCAGCAGTCCCTCCGGGAGTAACTATGGCTACACCTTC.

In DNA, the CDR3 is TGTGCCAGCAGTTACCTCGACAGGGATGAAGCTTTCTTT. This codes for CASSYLDRDEAFF. The chain couples TRBV6-2 or TRBV6-3 to TRBJ1-1; the match to TRBD1 covers 7 bases. Trimming at V came to 2 bases and at J to 7 bases, leaving 4 bases not matched to a gene. Germline V gene lookup returns CDR1 MNHEY and CDR2 SVGEGT. The length of the CDR3 is 13 residues.

The J gene is TRBJ2-1, the V gene TRBV6-5; TRBD2 matches at 11 bases. Germline V gene sequence: CDR1 MNHEY, CDR2 SVGAGI. This CDR3 region has 14 residues. After removal of 10 bases from V and 6 bases from J, the junction contained 8 bases not matched to a gene. CDR3 residues: CATMTSGIFNEQFF. For the CDR3, the DNA is TGTGCCACCATGACTAGCGGGATCTTCAATGAGCAGTTCTTC.

About this clone: This sample also contains other DNA sequences that code for the same CDR3. The chain recombines TRBV18 with TRBJ1-1; the match to TRBD1 covers 8 bases. Germline lookup yields CDR1 KGHSH and CDR2 LQKENI. This CDR3 region has 15 residues. V gave up 1 base and J gave up 1 base; unmatched junction bases: 2. The CDR3 protein is CASSPLGQGNTEAFF. CDR3 in DNA: TGTGCCAGCTCACCACTCGGACAGGGGAACACTGAAGCTTTCTTT.

The chain carries TRBV4-1 and TRBJ1-2; D unclear. The CDR3 covers 15 residues. Germline V lookup: CDR1 MGHRA, CDR2 YSYEKL. Trimming stripped 0 bases from V and 8 bases from J, with 16 bases between. Written as DNA, the CDR3 is TGCGCCAGCAGCCAAGACCTTACCGGGGTAAGCGGCTACACCTTC. The encoded protein is CASSQDLTGVSGYTF.

V is TRBV21-1 and J is TRBJ1-2; the listed D gene, TRBD1, was not tested against the DNA. TRBV21-1 is classified as a pseudogene. This CDR3 has 15 residues. The CDR3 nucleotides are TGTGCCAGCAGCAAAGCGCGGAGGACAGATTATGGCTACACCTTC. This encodes CASSKARRTDYGYTF.

This clone was seen only a few times. The chain employs TRBV12-5 and TRBJ1-1; D unclear. Germline V gene sequence: CDR1 LGHNT, CDR2 FRNRAP. The CDR3 covers 16 residues. V was cut by 5 bases and J by 2 bases, with 18 bases left in between. CDR3 sequence: CASGARRVNGNTEAFF. The DNA of the CDR3 is TGTGCTAGTGGTGCTAGACGGGTAAATGGAAACACTGAAGCTTTCTTT.